These 24 T cell receptor beta chains came from one sample sequenced in a study of blood T cell dynamics during melanoma immunotherapy. Libraries were prepared by immunoSEQ multiplex PCR; TCRdb keeps only in-frame clonotypes and omits some of them. The sample yields about 9,000 clones, more than 65% seen once. Described time point: pre-treatment baseline. The sequencing here drew on blood, taken from a patient treated with checkpoint blockade. The receptors were gathered from a human donor with melanoma.

This chain joins TRBV30 and TRBJ2-1; no clear D. The CDR3 totals 15 residues. V lost 5 bases and J lost 3, with 17 bases in between. Per the germline V gene, CDR1 is GTSNPN and CDR2 is SVGIG (reference sequence). The CDR3 DNA is TGTGCCTGGTCGGGTGGTTGGGCTGACTACAATGAGCAGTTCTTC. Encoded protein: CAWSGGWADYNEQFF.

This clone showed up just once. This chain joins TRBV28 and TRBJ2-5; D might be TRBD2 (5 bases). The last part of the DNA fits TRBJ2-7 better; the J call may be wrong. The V gene's germline CDR1 is MDHEN and CDR2 SYDVKM. The CDR3 runs 15 residues. CDR3 sequence (DNA): TGTGCCAGCAGTTCTCCGTGGGCGGGTTCCTACGAGCAGTACTTC. Protein: CASSSPWAGSYEQYF.

The chain joins TRBV5-4 to TRBJ2-6; D tentatively reads TRBD1 or TRBD2 (5 bases each). There are 15 residues in the CDR3. V was clipped by 2 bases and J by 2 bases, with 8 bases between them. Germline lookup yields CDR1 SGHNT and CDR2 YYREEE (reference sequence). Here the CDR3 DNA reads TGTGCCAGCAGCTTCGGGGACCCTGGGGCCAACGTCCTGACTTTC. Amino acids: CASSFGDPGANVLTF.

The rearrangement links TRBV6-1 to TRBJ2-5, with 7 nucleotides matching TRBD1. The J call is doubtful: the DNA matches TRBJ2-7 better. The CDR3 length is 13 residues. CDR1 MNHNS and CDR2 SASEGT come from the germline V gene. CDR3 DNA sequence: TGTGCCAGCAGCCGGGACAGAGCCTACGAGCAGTACTTC. Protein product: CASSRDRAYEQYF.

The chain joins TRBV7-9 to TRBJ1-5; a weak D match, TRBD1 (5 bases). Looked up from germline, CDR1 is SEHNR and CDR2 is FQNEAQ (reference sequence). V lost 0 bases and J lost 5, with 11 bases in between. The CDR3 runs to 15 residues. The CDR3 bases are TGTGCCAGCAGCTTAGCAGGGGTCCCCGATCAGCCCCAGCATTTT. It is translated as CASSLAGVPDQPQHF. Filled out from reference TRBV7-9 and TRBJ1-5, the complete variable domain reads DTGVSQNPRHKITKRGQNVTFRCDPISEHNRLYWYRQTLGQGPEFLTYFQNEAQLEKSRLLSDRFSAERPKGSFSTLEIQRTEQGDSAMYLCASSLAGVPDQPQHFGDGTRLSIL.

The gene calls are TRBV19 and TRBJ2-1; D not resolved. CDR1 LNHDA and CDR2 SQIVND come from the germline V gene (reference sequence). V lost 1 base and J 0 bases, leaving 4 bases between the germline ends. CDR3 length: 14 residues. The CDR3: CASSIAGSYNEQFF. Here the CDR3 DNA reads TGTGCCAGTAGTATAGCGGGCTCCTACAATGAGCAGTTCTTC.

The rearrangement joins TRBV9 to TRBJ2-1, with 12 bases identical to TRBD1. The CDR3 covers 14 residues. The germline gives CDR1 SGDLS, CDR2 YYNGEE. V trimming: 4 bases; J trimming: 9 bases; junction bases outside the gene matches: 5. The CDR3: CASSPGTGGSEQFF. In DNA, the CDR3 is TGTGCCAGCAGCCCCGGGACAGGGGGCAGTGAGCAGTTCTTC.

The chain joins TRBV4-3 to TRBJ2-5; D remains unclear. Germline loops: CDR1 LGHNA, CDR2 YSLEER. The CDR3 has 15 residues. The V end lost 4 bases, the J end lost 5 bases, and 17 bases lay between the germline ends. DNA for the CDR3: TGCGCCAGCAGCCCGGCTTGGGAATATGGTGAGACCCAGTACTTC. It translates to CASSPAWEYGETQYF.

The CDR3 region has the DNA TGCGCCAGCAGCCAAGATAGCAGGGTGGATGAAGCTTTCTTT. It specifies CASSQDSRVDEAFF. This chain uses TRBV4-3 with TRBJ1-1, with D tentatively TRBD1 (5 bases). Germline CDR1 LGHNA, CDR2 YSLEER. CDR3 size: 14 residues. V lost 0 bases to trimming and J lost 7 bases, with 12 bases between them.

The rearrangement uses TRBV19 and TRBJ2-7; D unresolved. Per germline, CDR1 LNHDA and CDR2 SQIVND (reference sequence). CDR3 length: 12 residues. V was pared by 7 bases and J by 0 bases, with 7 bases between. CDR3 sequence: CASTNNSYEQYF. The CDR3 nucleotides are TGTGCCAGTACAAACAACTCCTACGAGCAGTACTTC.

The chain joins TRBV7-2 to TRBJ2-5; 7 bases match TRBD1. The J call may be wrong; the DNA end is better matched by TRBJ2-7. The CDR3 consists of 13 residues. CDR1 is SGHTA and CDR2 is FQGNSA in the germline V gene. In DNA, the CDR3 is TGTGCCAGCAGCCTTGACAGGGTCGGCGAGCAGTACTTC. Translation: CASSLDRVGEQYF.

The chain recombines TRBV9 with TRBJ2-7; 8 bases fit TRBD1. J gave up 6 bases and V 0 bases, and 8 bases lay outside the gene matches. Per germline, CDR1 SGDLS and CDR2 YYNGEE. The CDR3 is 15 residues long. This CDR3 reads CASSVVGQGAREQYF. The CDR3 nucleotides are TGTGCCAGCAGCGTAGTAGGGCAGGGGGCGCGCGAGCAGTACTTC.

This chain joins TRBV11-2 and TRBJ1-1; no firm D call. Germline assignment: CDR1 SGHAT and CDR2 FQNNGV. V was cut by 4 bases and J by 5 bases, with 11 bases left in between. The CDR3 runs to 13 residues. The CDR3, as DNA: TGTGCCAGCAGCTCCCCAGGAGAGACTGAAGCTTTCTTT. Translated, it gives CASSSPGETEAFF.

This clone came up once. V usage is TRBV6-4 and J usage is TRBJ2-2, with D possibly TRBD2 on 5 matching bases. Trimming took off 5 bases at V and 7 bases at J, with 14 bases between the two ends. CDR1 MRHNA and CDR2 SNTAGT come from the germline V gene. The CDR3 runs to 14 residues. Here the CDR3 reads CASSPQEVSGELFF. CDR3 coding DNA: TGTGCCAGCAGTCCCCAGGAGGTCAGCGGGGAGCTGTTTTTT.

V and J are TRBV28 and TRBJ2-5, with 7 nucleotides matching TRBD2. The CDR3 runs to 14 residues. V lost 6 bases, J lost 2 bases, and 6 bases stayed unmatched. Germline CDR1 MDHEN, CDR2 SYDVKM. CDR3 loop: CASRWSGIQETQYF. The CDR3, as DNA: TGTGCCAGCAGGTGGAGCGGGATTCAAGAGACCCAGTACTTC.

The chain couples TRBV19 to TRBJ2-5; a possible D gene is TRBD1 (5 bases). V lost 10 bases and J lost 5, with 29 bases in between. This CDR3 region has 17 residues. Germline CDR1 is LNHDA and CDR2 is SQIVND (reference sequence). The CDR3 reads CATSIDHGRVAGETQYF. DNA of the CDR3: TGTGCCACCAGTATAGATCACGGCAGGGTTGCAGGCGAGACCCAGTACTTC.

The rearrangement joins TRBV19 to TRBJ2-3; TRBD2 agrees at 8 bases. Germline CDR1 reads LNHDA; CDR2 reads SQIVND (reference sequence). The V segment lost 4 bases and the J segment 0 bases; nucleotides outside the gene matches: 9. This CDR3 contains 17 residues. As DNA, the CDR3 is TGTGCCAGTAGTAATAATACTAGCGGCCATAGCACAGATACGCAGTATTTT. Amino acids: CASSNNTSGHSTDTQYF.

The CDR3 region is CASSLMTGTSVSVYF. CDR3 bases: TGTGCCAGCAGTTTGATGACAGGAACTTCTGTTTCTGTGTACTTC. The chain employs TRBV28 and TRBJ2-7; tentative D call: TRBD1 (6 bases). V was trimmed by 3 bases and J by 12 bases, leaving 24 bases between them. Germline loops: CDR1 MDHEN, CDR2 SYDVKM. The CDR3 contains 15 residues.

This clone has a handful of counts. The chain couples TRBV2 to TRBJ1-5; D uncertain. The germline V and J ends were trimmed by 3 bases and 0 bases, with 3 bases remaining between them. This CDR3 is 13 amino acids long. The germline V gene has CDR1 SNHLY and CDR2 FYNNEI. The CDR3 bases are TGTGCCAGCAGTGACAATAGCAATCAGCCCCAGCATTTT. This sequence encodes CASSDNSNQPQHF.

The V call is TRBV7-2, the J call TRBJ2-5, with D perhaps TRBD2 (5 bases). The CDR3 runs to 12 residues. Trimming took off 5 bases at V and 7 bases at J, with 11 bases between the two ends. Germline V gene sequence: CDR1 SGHTA, CDR2 FQGNSA. The CDR3 DNA reads TGTGCCAGCAGCCTACCGGAGGTGACCCAGTACTTC. It yields the protein CASSLPEVTQYF.

The CDR3 nucleotides read TGCGCCAGCAGTGAGAGGACAGGTCCCTCCTACGAGCAGTACTTC. As protein: CASSERTGPSYEQYF. V is TRBV10-2 and J is TRBJ2-7; TRBD1 matches 7 bases. The CDR3 consists of 15 residues. CDR1 is WSHSY and CDR2 is SAAADI in the germline V gene. V was pared by 2 bases and J by 0 bases, with 4 bases of the junction left unmatched.

This chain joins TRBV2 and TRBJ2-7, with 7 positions matching TRBD1. After removal of 8 bases from V and 3 bases from J, the junction contained 13 bases not matched to a gene. The CDR3 totals 15 residues. Germline V gene lookup returns CDR1 SNHLY and CDR2 FYNNEI. The CDR3 reads CASAFGTVSFYEQYF. The CDR3 coding sequence is TGTGCCAGCGCCTTCGGGACAGTTTCGTTCTACGAGCAGTACTTC.

This clone appeared a few times. The V gene is TRBV2, the J gene TRBJ2-7, with D tentatively TRBD2 (5 bases). V was pared by 4 bases and J by 6 bases, with 13 bases between. Germline V gene data show CDR1 as SNHLY and CDR2 as FYNNEI. This CDR3 comprises 13 residues. DNA for the CDR3: TGTGCCAGCAGTGCGAAGCCGAGCGGCGAGCAGTACTTC. Translation: CASSAKPSGEQYF.

The chain is built from TRBV7-2 and TRBJ2-7, with 8 bases identical to TRBD1. V was pared by 5 bases and J by 3 bases, with 9 bases of the junction left unmatched. The CDR3 spans 15 residues. Germline V lookup: CDR1 SGHTA, CDR2 FQGNSA. In DNA form, the CDR3 reads TGTGCCAGCAGCATCGCTCAGGGGGCCCTCTACGAGCAGTACTTC. Residues: CASSIAQGALYEQYF.